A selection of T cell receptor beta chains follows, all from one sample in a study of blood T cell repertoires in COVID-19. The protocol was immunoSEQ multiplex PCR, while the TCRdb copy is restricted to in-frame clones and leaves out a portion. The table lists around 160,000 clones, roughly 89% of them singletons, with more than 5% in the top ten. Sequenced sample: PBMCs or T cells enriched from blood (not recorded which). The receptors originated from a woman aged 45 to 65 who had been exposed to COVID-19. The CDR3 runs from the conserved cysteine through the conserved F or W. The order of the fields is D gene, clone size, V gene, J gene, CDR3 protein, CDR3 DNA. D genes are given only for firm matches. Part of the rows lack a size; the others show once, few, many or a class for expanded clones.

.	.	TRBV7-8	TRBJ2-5	CASSSGGGPQETQYF	TGTGCCAGCTCAAGCGGAGGGGGCCCACAAGAGACCCAGTACTTC
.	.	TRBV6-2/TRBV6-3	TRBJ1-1	CASSSLRTGSENTEAFF	TGTGCCAGCAGTTCGCTAAGAACCGGGTCGGAGAACACTGAAGCTTTCTTT
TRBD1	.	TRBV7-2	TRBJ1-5	CASSLLDRGDQPQHF	TGTGCCAGCAGCTTATTGGACAGGGGGGATCAGCCCCAGCATTTT
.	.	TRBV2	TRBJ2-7	CASSEAPPPGEQYF	TGTGCCAGCAGTGAAGCGCCACCTCCCGGCGAGCAGTACTTC
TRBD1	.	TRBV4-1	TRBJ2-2	CASSQSGTGDTGELFF	TGCGCCAGCAGCCAATCCGGGACAGGGGACACCGGGGAGCTGTTTTTT
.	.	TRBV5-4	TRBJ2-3	CASSLPPGDTQYF	TGTGCCAGCAGCTTGCCCCCGGGGGATACGCAGTATTTT
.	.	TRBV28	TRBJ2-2	CSSRVGLGTGELFF	TGTTCTTCTCGGGTGGGTCTAGGTACCGGGGAGCTGTTTTTT
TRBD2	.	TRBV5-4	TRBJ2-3	CASSLGLADTDTQYF	TGTGCCAGCAGCTTGGGTCTAGCGGACACAGATACGCAGTATTTT
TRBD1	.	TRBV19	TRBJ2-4	CASSPQGQVNIQYF	TGTGCCAGTAGTCCTCAGGGACAGGTAAACATTCAGTACTTC
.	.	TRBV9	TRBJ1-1	CASSVEGGPGTEAFF	TGTGCCAGCAGCGTAGAAGGTGGGCCAGGCACTGAAGCTTTCTTT
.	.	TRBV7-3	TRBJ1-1	CASSLDSNTEAFF	TGTGCCAGCAGCCTCGACAGTAACACTGAAGCTTTCTTT
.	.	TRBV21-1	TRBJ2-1	CASSPRGGVRQFF	TGTGCCAGCAGCCCCAGAGGAGGGGTTAGGCAGTTCTTC
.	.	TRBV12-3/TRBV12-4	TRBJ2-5	CASSQSGETQYF	TGTGCCAGCAGCCAGAGCGGAGAGACCCAGTACTTC
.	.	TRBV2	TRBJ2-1	CASSELGGNEQFF	TGTGCCAGCAGTGAACTAGGGGGCAATGAGCAGTTCTTC
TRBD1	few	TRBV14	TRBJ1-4	CASSQQGANEKLFF	TGTGCCAGCAGCCAACAGGGGGCCAATGAAAAACTGTTTTTT
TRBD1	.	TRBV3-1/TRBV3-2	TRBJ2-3	CASSRRGDRGPADTQYF	TGTGCCAGCAGCCGGAGAGGCGACAGGGGGCCGGCAGATACGCAGTATTTT
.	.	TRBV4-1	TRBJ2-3	CASSQDAGPGVTDTQYF	TGCGCCAGCAGCCAAGATGCGGGTCCAGGGGTGACAGATACGCAGTATTTT
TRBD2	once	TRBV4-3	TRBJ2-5	CASSQDLAGGRETQYF	TGCGCCAGCAGCCAAGATCTTGCGGGAGGTAGGGAGACCCAGTACTTC
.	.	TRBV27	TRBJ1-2	CASSFRGNYGYTF	TGTGCCAGCAGTTTTAGGGGAAACTATGGCTACACCTTC
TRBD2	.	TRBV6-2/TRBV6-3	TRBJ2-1	CASSYRVQAGGGRNEQFF	TGTGCCAGCAGTTACCGCGTCCAAGCGGGAGGAGGTCGGAATGAGCAGTTCTTC
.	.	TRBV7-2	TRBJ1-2	CASSRQQNYGYTF	TGTGCCAGCAGTCGACAGCAAAACTATGGCTACACCTTC
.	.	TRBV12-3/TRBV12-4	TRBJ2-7	CASSFYRGYEQYF	TGTGCCAGCAGTTTTTATCGGGGCTACGAGCAGTACTTC
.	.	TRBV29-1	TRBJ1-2	CSVETPSARQTF	TGCAGCGTTGAAACGCCTAGCGCGCGGCAGACCTTC
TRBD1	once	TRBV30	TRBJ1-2	CAWNGVRVQGAYGYTF	TGTGCCTGGAACGGAGTGAGAGTTCAGGGGGCATATGGCTACACCTTC
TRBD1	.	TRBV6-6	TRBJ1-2	CASSYPPTGVGYTF	TGTGCCAGCAGTTACCCTCCGACAGGGGTCGGCTACACCTTC
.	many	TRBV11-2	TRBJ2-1	CASSLAQGYNEQFF	TGTGCCAGCAGCTTAGCACAGGGCTACAATGAGCAGTTCTTC
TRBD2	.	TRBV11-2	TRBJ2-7	CASSLEGLAGLTEQYF	TGTGCCAGCAGCTTAGAAGGACTAGCGGGACTGACCGAGCAGTACTTC
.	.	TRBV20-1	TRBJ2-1	CSARDPYEQFF	TGCAGTGCTAGAGACCCATATGAGCAGTTCTTC
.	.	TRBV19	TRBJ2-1	CASGVGEQFF	TGTGCCAGCGGGGTCGGTGAGCAGTTCTTC
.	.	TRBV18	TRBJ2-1	CASSETTGYNEQFF	TGTGCCAGCTCGGAGACTACAGGGTACAATGAGCAGTTCTTC
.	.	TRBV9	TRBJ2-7	CASSVGAGSTYEQYF	TGTGCCAGCAGCGTAGGGGCGGGATCTACCTACGAGCAGTACTTC
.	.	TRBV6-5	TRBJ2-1	CASWAGFGDEQFF	TGTGCCAGCTGGGCGGGATTTGGGGATGAGCAGTTCTTC
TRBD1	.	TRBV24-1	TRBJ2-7	CATSDRDREYEQYF	TGTGCCACCAGTGACCGGGACAGGGAGTACGAGCAGTACTTC
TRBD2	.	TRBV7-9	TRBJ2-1	CASNRLAGGNEQFF	TGTGCCAGCAACCGCCTGGCGGGAGGCAATGAGCAGTTCTTC
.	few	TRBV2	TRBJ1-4	CASIAGGAEKLFF	TGTGCCAGCATTGCGGGGGGGGCTGAAAAACTGTTTTTT
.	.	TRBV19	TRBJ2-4	CASSIDRTTFKNIQYF	TGTGCCAGTAGTATAGATCGGACAACCTTCAAAAACATTCAGTACTTC
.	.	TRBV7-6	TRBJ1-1	CASSPPGGTEAFF	TGTGCCAGCAGCCCCCCCGGGGGCACTGAAGCTTTCTTT
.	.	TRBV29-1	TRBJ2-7	CSVGQAGYEQYF	TGCAGCGTCGGACAAGCCGGCTACGAGCAGTACTTC